This T cell receptor beta chain was identified in a study of metastatic and nonmetastatic thyroid tumors. In its sample, this clone was seen many times. No treatment of any kind had been given to any patient before thyroid surgery. TCRdb re-called clones via MiXCR from the PCR reads. The sample contains 35,000 to 50,000 clones, roughly 14% of which appear only once. Germline-derived CDR1 and CDR2 are SGHRS and YFSETQ. This CDR3 is 12 amino acids long. V was shortened by 4 bases and J by 5 bases, with 6 bases between the two germline ends. The clonotype comes from a female donor with papillary thyroid cancer or a benign thyroid nodule (not recorded which). Some clones in this sample may be carry-over from other donors' samples. The chain uses TRBV5-1 and TRBJ1-4; D remains unclear. The sequencing sample was made of blood. CDR3 sequence (DNA): TGCGCCAGCAGCAACCCCAATGAAAAACTGTTTTTT. This codes for CASSNPNEKLFF.